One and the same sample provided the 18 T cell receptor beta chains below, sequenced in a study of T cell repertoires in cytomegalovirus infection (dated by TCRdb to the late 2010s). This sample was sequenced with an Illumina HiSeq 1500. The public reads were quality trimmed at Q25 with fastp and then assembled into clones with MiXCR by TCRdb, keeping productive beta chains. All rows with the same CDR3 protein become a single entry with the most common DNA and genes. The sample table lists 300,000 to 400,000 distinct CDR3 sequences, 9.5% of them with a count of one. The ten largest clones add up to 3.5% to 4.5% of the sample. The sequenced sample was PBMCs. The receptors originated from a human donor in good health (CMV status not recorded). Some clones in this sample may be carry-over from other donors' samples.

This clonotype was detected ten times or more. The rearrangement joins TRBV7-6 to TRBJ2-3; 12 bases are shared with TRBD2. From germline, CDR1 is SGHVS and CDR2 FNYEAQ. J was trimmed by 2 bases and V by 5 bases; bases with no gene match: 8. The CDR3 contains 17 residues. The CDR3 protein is CASSGGTSGLNTDTQYF. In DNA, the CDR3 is TGTGCCAGCAGCGGAGGGACTAGCGGGCTGAACACAGATACGCAGTATTTT.

The CDR3 DNA follows: TGTGCCAGCAGAACCGGGGGACCCGGGGAGCTGTTTTTT. Amino acid sequence: CASRTGGPGELFF. The rearrangement uses TRBV6-2 or TRBV6-3 and TRBJ2-2; maybe TRBD2 (6 bases). Germline loops: CDR1 MNHEY, CDR2 SVGEGT. Between the trimmed V and J ends, which lost 6 bases and 6 bases, there was a span of 11 bases. This CDR3 contains 13 residues.

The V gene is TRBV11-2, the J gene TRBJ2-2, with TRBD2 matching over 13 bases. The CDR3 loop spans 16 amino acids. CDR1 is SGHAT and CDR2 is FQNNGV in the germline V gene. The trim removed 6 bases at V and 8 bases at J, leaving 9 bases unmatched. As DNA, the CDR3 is TGTGCCAGCAGTACAACCGGGACTAGCGGGATTGGGGAGCTGTTTTTT. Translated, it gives CASSTTGTSGIGELFF.

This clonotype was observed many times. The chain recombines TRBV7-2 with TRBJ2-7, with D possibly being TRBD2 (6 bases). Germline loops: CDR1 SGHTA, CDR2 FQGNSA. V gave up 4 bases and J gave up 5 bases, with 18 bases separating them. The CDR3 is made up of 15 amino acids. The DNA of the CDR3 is TGTGCCAGCAGCTCCCAGGGAGGTATGAGTGACGAGCAGTACTTC. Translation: CASSSQGGMSDEQYF. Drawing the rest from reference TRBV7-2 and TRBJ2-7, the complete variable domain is GAGVSQSPSNKVTEKGKDVELRCDPISGHTALYWYRQSLGQGLEFLIYFQGNSAPDKSGLPSDRFSAERTGGSVSTLTIQRTQQEDSAVYLCASSSQGGMSDEQYFGPGTRLTVT.

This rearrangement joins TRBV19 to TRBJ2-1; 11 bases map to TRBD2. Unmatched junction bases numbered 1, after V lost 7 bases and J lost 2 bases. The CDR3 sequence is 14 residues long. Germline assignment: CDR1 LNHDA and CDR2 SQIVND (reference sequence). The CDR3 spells CASKLAGAYNEQFF. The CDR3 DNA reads TGTGCCAGTAAACTAGCGGGGGCCTACAATGAGCAGTTCTTC.

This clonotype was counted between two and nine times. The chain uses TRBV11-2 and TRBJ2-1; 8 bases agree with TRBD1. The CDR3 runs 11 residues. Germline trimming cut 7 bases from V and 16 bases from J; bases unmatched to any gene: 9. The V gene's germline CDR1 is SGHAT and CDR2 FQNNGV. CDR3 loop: CASTWGTGQFF. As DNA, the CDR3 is TGTGCCAGCACCTGGGGGACAGGACAATTCTTC. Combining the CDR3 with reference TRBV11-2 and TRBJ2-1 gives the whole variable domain EAGVAQSPRYKIIEKRQSVAFWCNPISGHATLYWYQQILGQGPKLLIQFQNNGVVDDSQLPKDRFSAERLKGVDSTLKIQPAKLEDSAVYLCASTWGTGQFFGPGTRLTVL.

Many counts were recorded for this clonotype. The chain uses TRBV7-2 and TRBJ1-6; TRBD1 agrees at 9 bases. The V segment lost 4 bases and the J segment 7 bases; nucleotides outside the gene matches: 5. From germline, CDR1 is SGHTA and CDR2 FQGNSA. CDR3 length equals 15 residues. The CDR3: CASSWDRAENSPLHF. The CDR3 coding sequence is TGTGCCAGCAGCTGGGACAGGGCGGAAAATTCACCCCTCCACTTT.

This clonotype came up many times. The CDR3 region has the DNA TGTGCCACCAGTGAGGACAGCAGCTCCTATAATTCACCCCTCCACTTT. It translates to CATSEDSSSYNSPLHF. The V gene is TRBV24-1, the J gene TRBJ1-6; TRBD1 is a possible D gene (6 bases). In germline, CDR1 is KGHDR, CDR2 SFDVKD. Trimming cost V 4 bases and J 0 bases, with 9 bases left between them. This CDR3 is 16 amino acids long.

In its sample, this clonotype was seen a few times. The CDR3 loop is CSASGGTSGRTQETQYF. CDR3 DNA sequence: TGCAGTGCTAGCGGGGGGACTAGCGGGAGGACCCAAGAGACCCAGTACTTC. V gene TRBV20-1 combines with J gene TRBJ2-5; 15 bases fit TRBD2. V lost 3 bases, J lost 1 base, and 6 bases stayed unmatched. The CDR3 length is 17 residues. The germline V gene has CDR1 DFQATT and CDR2 SNEGSKA (reference sequence).

CDR3 residues: CAWSQEGRNEKLFF. The CDR3 region has the DNA TGTGCCTGGAGTCAAGAGGGGAGGAATGAAAAACTGTTTTTT. The rearrangement joins TRBV30 to TRBJ1-4, with a weak D call TRBD1 (5 bases). The CDR3 sequence is 14 residues long. CDR1 and CDR2 (germline): GTSNPN, SVGIG (reference sequence). The germline V and J ends were trimmed by 2 bases and 5 bases, with 12 bases remaining between them.

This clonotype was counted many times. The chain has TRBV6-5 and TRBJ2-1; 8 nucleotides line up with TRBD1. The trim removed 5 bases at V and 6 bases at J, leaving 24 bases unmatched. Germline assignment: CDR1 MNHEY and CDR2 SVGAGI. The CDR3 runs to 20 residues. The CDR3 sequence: CASSTWDRRVSGEPSNEQFF. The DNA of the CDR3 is TGTGCCAGCAGTACTTGGGACAGGAGGGTATCGGGGGAGCCGAGCAATGAGCAGTTCTTC.

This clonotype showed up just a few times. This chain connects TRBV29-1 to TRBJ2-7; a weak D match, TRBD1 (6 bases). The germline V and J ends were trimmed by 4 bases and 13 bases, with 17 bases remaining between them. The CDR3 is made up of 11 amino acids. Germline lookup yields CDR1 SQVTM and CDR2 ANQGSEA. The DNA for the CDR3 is TGCAGCGTTGGTGGGCAAGGACAGACCTACTTC. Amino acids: CSVGGQGQTYF.

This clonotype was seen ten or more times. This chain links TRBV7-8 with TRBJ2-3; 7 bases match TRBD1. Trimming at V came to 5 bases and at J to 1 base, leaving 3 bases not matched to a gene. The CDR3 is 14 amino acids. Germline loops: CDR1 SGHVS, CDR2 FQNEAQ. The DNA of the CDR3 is TGTGCCAGCAGCCGGACAGGCCGCACAGATACGCAGTATTTT. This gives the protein CASSRTGRTDTQYF.

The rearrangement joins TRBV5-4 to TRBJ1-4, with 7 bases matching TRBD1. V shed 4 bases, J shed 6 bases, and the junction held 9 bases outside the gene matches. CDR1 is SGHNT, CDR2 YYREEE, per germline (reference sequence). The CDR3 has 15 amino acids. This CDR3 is CASSAPGTADEKLFF. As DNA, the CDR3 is TGTGCCAGCAGCGCCCCCGGGACAGCAGATGAAAAACTGTTTTTT.

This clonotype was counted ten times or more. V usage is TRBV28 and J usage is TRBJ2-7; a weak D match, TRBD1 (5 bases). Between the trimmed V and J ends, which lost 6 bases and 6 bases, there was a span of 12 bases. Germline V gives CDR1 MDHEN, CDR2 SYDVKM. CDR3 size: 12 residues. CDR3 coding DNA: TGTGCCAGCAGCCTACAGGTTGGCGAGCAGTACTTC. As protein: CASSLQVGEQYF.

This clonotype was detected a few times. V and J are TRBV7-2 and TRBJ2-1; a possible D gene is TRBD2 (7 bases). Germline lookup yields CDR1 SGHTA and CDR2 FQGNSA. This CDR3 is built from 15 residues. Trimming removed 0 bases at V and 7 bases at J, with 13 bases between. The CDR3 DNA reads TGTGCCAGCAGCTTAGCGGGGGGGCATCGGAATGAGCAGTTCTTC. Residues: CASSLAGGHRNEQFF. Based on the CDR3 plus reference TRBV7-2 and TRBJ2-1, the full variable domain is GAGVSQSPSNKVTEKGKDVELRCDPISGHTALYWYRQSLGQGLEFLIYFQGNSAPDKSGLPSDRFSAERTGGSVSTLTIQRTQQEDSAVYLCASSLAGGHRNEQFFGPGTRLTVL.

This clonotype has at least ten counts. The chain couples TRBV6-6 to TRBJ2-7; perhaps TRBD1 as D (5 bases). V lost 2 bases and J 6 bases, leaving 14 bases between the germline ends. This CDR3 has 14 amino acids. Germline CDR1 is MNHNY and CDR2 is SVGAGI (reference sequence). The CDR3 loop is CASSYDAQGSEQYF. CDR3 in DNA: TGTGCCAGCAGTTACGATGCCCAGGGAAGCGAGCAGTACTTC.

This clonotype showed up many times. CDR3 coding DNA: TGTGCCAGCAGCTTAGAAGAGCGGGGTGGGCAGCCCCAGCATTTT. As protein: CASSLEERGGQPQHF. The chain recombines TRBV7-2 with TRBJ1-5, with D unresolved. V lost 1 base and J 7 bases, leaving 14 bases between the germline ends. The CDR3 extends over 15 amino acids. Germline V gene data show CDR1 as SGHTA and CDR2 as FQGNSA.